This T cell receptor beta chain was sequenced for a study of T-cell memory formation after mild COVID-19. There are a few counts of this clonotype. Its antigen is undetermined. Study-level results: Within pre-infection memory, some responding clones were found, suggesting cross-reactive memory joined. Most CD4+ clones that shrank were in CM and EM, while CD8+ ones turned up in EMRA. Unconfirmed was the SARS-CoV-2 specificity of second-wave clones that peaked on day 37. Clones contracting day 15 to 85 were balanced CD4/CD8; later expanders leaned CD4+.

After removal of 0 bases from V and 7 bases from J, the junction contained 5 bases not matched to a gene. This CDR3 has 14 amino acids. Germline values: CDR1 MGHRA, CDR2 YSYEKL. TCRdb itself ran the 5' RACE reads through MiXCR, one entry per CDR3 protein. The sample shows about half a million distinct CDR3 sequences, around a sixth of them seen only once. The V and J genes are TRBV4-1 and TRBJ1-2; 7 bases line up with TRBD1. The source is an adult woman who had mild COVID-19 (a few samples of this study predate the infection). Cell type and time point are not known. The sample comprised PBMCs or a T cell subset sorted from them (not recorded which). CDR3 in DNA: TGCGCCAGCAGCCAAGAGACGACAGGGAGTGGCTACACCTTC. This encodes CASSQETTGSGYTF.